Shown below are 20 T cell receptor beta chains from a single sample sequenced in a study of T cells expressing NK-cell markers. TCRdb processed the 5' RACE reads again and assigns one entry to each CDR3 protein, with no DNA. The sample table includes roughly 2,000 distinct CDR3 sequences. Sample: blood T cells: a sorted CD56 or NKG2C T cell subset, CD4+ or CD8+ T cells, or bulk PBMC T cells (not recorded which). Receptor source: a woman under 30 in good health.

This clonotype is labeled medium-sized based on frequency. J is TRBJ2-7 and V is TRBV20-1; TCRdb proposes TRBD2, but this gene call is untestable without DNA. The CDR3 is 15 residues long. The germline gives CDR1 DFQATT, CDR2 SNEGSKA (reference sequence). CDR3 loop: CSARDARGRDYEQYF.

This clonotype is identified as medium-sized (0.01 to 0.1%) from frequency. The chain couples TRBV4-3 to TRBJ2-7; checking the TCRdb D call of TRBD2 is not possible without DNA. The length of the CDR3 is 16 residues. Germline V gene data show CDR1 as LGHNA and CDR2 as YSLEER. CDR3: CASSPDLAGEAYEQYF.

This clonotype counts as medium-sized by frequency. This chain connects TRBV27 to TRBJ2-7; the D call from TCRdb, TRBD1, cannot be confirmed without DNA. Germline V gene sequence: CDR1 MNHEY, CDR2 SMNVEV (reference sequence). There are 13 residues in the CDR3. The CDR3 here is CASPRDRVGEQYF.

The chain carries TRBV27 and TRBJ2-3; TCRdb's assignment of TRBD1 cannot be checked, as there is no DNA. Germline V gives CDR1 MNHEY, CDR2 SMNVEV (reference sequence). This CDR3 is built from 18 residues. CDR3 residues: CASSLLPNIAGITDTQYF.

This chain connects TRBV4-1 to TRBJ2-7; there is no DNA to check the TCRdb D call of TRBD2. From germline, CDR1 is MGHRA and CDR2 YSYEKL. This CDR3 has 16 amino acids. This chain's CDR3 is CASSQDGSGRNYEQYF.

The rearrangement links TRBV7-6 to TRBJ1-2; the D gene TCRdb calls, TRBD1, cannot be checked with no DNA. Germline V lookup: CDR1 SGHVS, CDR2 FNYEAQ. The CDR3 totals 16 residues. This CDR3 is CASSLDVGARGYGYTF.

The V gene is TRBV6-2 or TRBV6-3, the J gene TRBJ2-7; there is no DNA to check the TCRdb D call of TRBD1. This CDR3 is 14 amino acids long. The germline V gene has CDR1 MNHEY and CDR2 SVGEGT. The CDR3 loop reads CASSYRDPPYEQYF.

This clonotype ranks as medium-sized in terms of frequency. The chain recombines TRBV6-2 or TRBV6-3 with TRBJ2-1; TCRdb lists TRBD2, though no DNA is available to test this call. CDR1 and CDR2 (germline): MNHEY, SVGEGT. The CDR3 contains 15 residues. This CDR3 is CASSPGTSEYNEQFF.

The chain carries TRBV6-5 and TRBJ2-7; with no DNA, the TCRdb D assignment of TRBD1 cannot be verified. The CDR3 is 15 residues long. The germline CDR1 and CDR2 sequences are MNHEY and SVGAGI. The CDR3: CASSYSTGGFYEQYF.

The rearrangement uses TRBV6-2 or TRBV6-3 and TRBJ2-4; the D call from TCRdb, TRBD2, cannot be confirmed without DNA. Germline CDR1 is MNHEY and CDR2 is SVGEGT. The CDR3 is 15 residues long. CDR3: CASSYATSGSDIQYF.

This sequence joins TRBV20-1 and TRBJ1-5; the TCRdb D gene call, TRBD1, has no DNA to confirm it. This CDR3 region has 16 residues. CDR1 and CDR2 from the germline V gene are DFQATT and SNEGSKA (reference sequence). The CDR3 reads CSARDISGSGNQPQHF.

Considering frequency, this clonotype is medium-sized. V gene TRBV6-5 combines with J gene TRBJ1-5; TCRdb indicates TRBD1, and absent DNA this call remains unverified. The CDR3 runs to 15 residues. The germline CDR1 and CDR2 sequences are MNHEY and SVGAGI. CDR3 in amino acids: CASTDLGHFNQPQHF.

The chain combines TRBV7-2 with TRBJ2-1. From germline, CDR1 is SGHTA and CDR2 FQGNSA. The CDR3 has 16 amino acids. CDR3 protein: CASGFGSSGSYNEQFF.

V is TRBV6-4 and J is TRBJ2-3; TCRdb picks TRBD1, but there is no DNA to check that call. The germline V gene encodes CDR1 MRHNA and CDR2 SNTAGT. The CDR3 consists of 14 residues. The CDR3 spells CASSGQGGTDTQYF.

In terms of frequency, this clonotype is medium-sized. CDR3 loop: CASSQDLGDYNEQFF. The chain carries TRBV4-2 and TRBJ2-1. CDR1 and CDR2 (germline): LGHNA, YNFKEQ. This CDR3 is 15 amino acids long.

The V gene is TRBV20-1, the J gene TRBJ2-3; TCRdb selects TRBD2, and the lack of DNA leaves this call unchecked. The germline V gene has CDR1 DFQATT and CDR2 SNEGSKA (reference sequence). The CDR3 contains 18 residues. CDR3 amino acids: CSARASGLAGGPSDTQYF.

According to its frequency, this clonotype is medium-sized. CDR3 protein: CASSLAGSNSPLHF. The chain is built from TRBV7-6 and TRBJ1-6. The CDR3 totals 14 residues. Germline V gene sequence: CDR1 SGHVS, CDR2 FNYEAQ.

The rearrangement joins TRBV6-1 to TRBJ2-7. CDR1 is MNHNS, CDR2 SASEGT, per germline. The CDR3 totals 15 residues. The CDR3 is CASSETATGSYEQYF.

This sequence joins TRBV30 and TRBJ2-5. This CDR3 has 15 amino acids. The germline gives CDR1 GTSNPN, CDR2 SVGIG (reference sequence). The CDR3 is CAWGTDVGFEWTQYF.

The chain is built from TRBV20-1 and TRBJ2-7; lacking DNA, the TRBD2 call made by TCRdb goes unchecked. The germline V gene encodes CDR1 DFQATT and CDR2 SNEGSKA (reference sequence). The CDR3 is made up of 14 amino acids. The CDR3 region is CSARSSGLVGEQYF.